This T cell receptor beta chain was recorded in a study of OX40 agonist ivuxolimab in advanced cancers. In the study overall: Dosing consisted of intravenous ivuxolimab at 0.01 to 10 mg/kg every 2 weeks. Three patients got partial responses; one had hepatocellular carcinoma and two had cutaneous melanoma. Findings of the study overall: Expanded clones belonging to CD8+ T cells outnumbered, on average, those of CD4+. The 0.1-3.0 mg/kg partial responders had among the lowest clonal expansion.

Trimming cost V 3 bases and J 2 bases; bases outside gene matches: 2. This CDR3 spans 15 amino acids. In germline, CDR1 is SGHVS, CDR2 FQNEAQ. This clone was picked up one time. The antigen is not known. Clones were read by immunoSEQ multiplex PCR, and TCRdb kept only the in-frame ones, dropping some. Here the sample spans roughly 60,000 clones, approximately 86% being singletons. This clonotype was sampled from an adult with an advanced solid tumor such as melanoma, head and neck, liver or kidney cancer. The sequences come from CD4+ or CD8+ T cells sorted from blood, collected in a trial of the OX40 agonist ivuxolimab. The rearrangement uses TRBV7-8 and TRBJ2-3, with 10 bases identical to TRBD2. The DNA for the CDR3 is TGTGCCAGCAGCTTTCTAGCGGGGGCCACAGATACGCAGTATTTT. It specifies CASSFLAGATDTQYF.